These 32 T cell receptor beta chains share one sample of origin, sequenced in a study of glioma-infiltrating T cells after dendritic cell vaccination. TCRdb keeps only in-frame clones here, not all; method: immunoSEQ multiplex PCR. The data contain fewer than 50,000 clones, approximately 85% of them singletons. Sequenced material: blood, taken before dendritic cell vaccination. The receptors stem from a human donor with glioblastoma.

The rearrangement joins TRBV19 to TRBJ1-2, with D perhaps TRBD1 (5 bases). The V gene lost 5 bases and the J gene lost 4 bases, with 20 bases spanning the gap. CDR1 is LNHDA, CDR2 SQIVND, per germline (reference sequence). This CDR3 region has 16 residues. The CDR3 nucleotides read TGTGCCAGTAGTTACCTTCAGGGCGCTTCTAGCTATGGCTACACCTTC. Its protein is CASSYLQGASSYGYTF.

Details on this clone: At one of its ends the junction is not consistent with the germline gene, which may arise from a read error. This chain joins TRBV5-8 and TRBJ2-5; maybe TRBD2 (5 bases). This CDR3 is 13 amino acids long. Per the germline V gene, CDR1 is SGHTS and CDR2 is YDEGEE. CDR3 DNA: TGTGCCAGCAGCACTTCGTGGGGAATTGACGGGAACTTC. This codes for CASSTSWGIDGNF.

The chain employs TRBV7-9 and TRBJ2-1, with 8 bases identical to TRBD1. This CDR3 has 15 residues. Germline V gives CDR1 SEHNR, CDR2 FQNEAQ (reference sequence). After removal of 3 bases from V and 4 bases from J, the junction contained 5 bases not matched to a gene. Here the CDR3 reads CASSFSGQVYNEQFF. The DNA of the CDR3 is TGTGCCAGCAGCTTCTCGGGACAGGTATACAATGAGCAGTTCTTC.

The chain carries TRBV5-8 and TRBJ2-7, with 7 nucleotides matching TRBD2. CDR1 is SGHTS and CDR2 is YDEGEE in the germline V gene. The CDR3 totals 13 residues. Unmatched junction bases numbered 7, after V lost 4 bases and J lost 6 bases. The DNA for the CDR3 is TGTGCCAGCAGCCCCGGACCGGGAGGCGAGCAGTACTTC. It codes for CASSPGPGGEQYF. The whole variable domain, filled in from reference TRBV5-8 and TRBJ2-7, reads EAGVTQSPTHLIKTRGQQATLRCSPISGHTSVYWYQQALGLGLQFLLWYDEGEERNRGNFPPRFSGRQFPNYSSELNVNALELEDSALYLCASSPGPGGEQYFGPGTRLTVT.

The rearrangement uses TRBV5-1 and TRBJ1-2, with 7 bases fitting TRBD1. The germline V gene has CDR1 SGHRS and CDR2 YFSETQ. The CDR3 is 14 residues long. V gave up 4 bases and J gave up 2 bases; unmatched junction bases: 5. The CDR3 region has the DNA TGCGCCAGCAGCCCTAAGGGACAGAACTATGGCTACACCTTC. It specifies CASSPKGQNYGYTF.

This chain links TRBV7-2 with TRBJ1-6; tentatively, D is TRBD1 (5 bases). The CDR3 is 15 amino acids. The V and J ends lost 2 bases and 9 bases respectively, with 14 bases between them. Germline CDR1 SGHTA, CDR2 FQGNSA. CDR3 residues: CASSLSAGIVSPLHF. DNA of the CDR3: TGTGCCAGCAGCTTATCGGCAGGGATAGTTTCACCCCTCCACTTT.

The chain combines TRBV7-9 with TRBJ1-2; no clear D gene. In germline, CDR1 is SEHNR, CDR2 FQNEAQ (reference sequence). V gave up 5 bases and J gave up 2 bases, with 6 bases separating them. This CDR3 is built from 12 residues. CDR3 sequence: CASSPKNYGYTF. The CDR3 nucleotides are TGTGCCAGCAGCCCAAAAAACTATGGCTACACCTTC.

V usage is TRBV18 and J usage is TRBJ1-2; the D gene is possibly TRBD1 (5 bases). Trimming pared 5 bases from V and 6 bases from J, leaving 13 bases between. The CDR3 spans 13 residues. Germline CDR1 is KGHSH and CDR2 is LQKENI. The CDR3 DNA follows: TGTGCCAGCTCAGGTGCAGGGAAGAATGGCTACACCTTC. The encoded protein is CASSGAGKNGYTF.

The CDR3 DNA reads TGTGCCAGCAGCCGCGACAGGGGAGAGACCCAGTACTTC. It specifies CASSRDRGETQYF. This rearrangement joins TRBV6-5 to TRBJ2-5, with 8 bases identical to TRBD1. The length of the CDR3 is 13 residues. V lost 6 bases, J lost 4 bases, and 4 bases stayed unmatched. CDR1 and CDR2 (germline): MNHEY, SVGAGI.

J is TRBJ1-1 and V is TRBV5-4; D is possibly TRBD1 (5 bases). The V end lost 0 bases, the J end lost 1 base, and 10 bases lay between the germline ends. CDR3 length equals 15 residues. CDR1 and CDR2 (germline): SGHNT, YYREEE (reference sequence). The CDR3 region has the DNA TGTGCCAGCAGCTTGGCCGGGGGGGAGAACACTGAAGCTTTCTTT. Residues: CASSLAGGENTEAFF.

CDR3 bases: TGTGCCAGCAGCCCACGGAGGGCCGGGGAGCTGTTTTTT. This codes for CASSPRRAGELFF. This chain links TRBV11-3 with TRBJ2-2; D might be TRBD2 (6 bases). V dropped 5 bases and J dropped 6 bases, with 10 bases sitting between them. CDR1 and CDR2 from the germline V gene are SGHNT and YENEEA. There are 13 residues in the CDR3.

The chain uses TRBV4-1 and TRBJ1-2; 9 nucleotides align to TRBD1. Germline trimming cut 3 bases from V and 4 bases from J; bases unmatched to any gene: 12. This CDR3 has 17 residues. Germline CDR1 MGHRA, CDR2 YSYEKL. The CDR3 region is CASSQDTTRDRAYGYTF. Written as DNA, the CDR3 is TGCGCCAGCAGCCAGGACACCACCCGGGACAGGGCCTATGGCTACACCTTC.

This chain joins TRBV2 and TRBJ1-1, with 7 bases matching TRBD1. The CDR3 length is 12 residues. CDR1 and CDR2 from the germline V gene are SNHLY and FYNNEI. V lost 9 bases and J lost 4; bases outside the gene matches: 5. The CDR3 loop is CASKSGGTEAFF. As DNA, the CDR3 is TGTGCCAGTAAATCAGGGGGCACTGAAGCTTTCTTT.

This clone was observed a single time. The rearrangement joins TRBV10-1 to TRBJ2-2; tentatively, D is TRBD2 (7 bases). The CDR3 is made up of 14 amino acids. The germline V gene has CDR1 WNHNN and CDR2 SYGVQD (reference sequence). V gave up 3 bases and J gave up 5 bases, with 10 bases separating them. CDR3 sequence reads: CASSDGGQTGELFF. The CDR3 DNA reads TGCGCCAGCAGTGACGGGGGGCAGACCGGGGAGCTGTTTTTT.

This clone was counted a single time. V and J are TRBV29-1 and TRBJ2-2, with a weak D call TRBD1 (5 bases). From germline, CDR1 is SQVTM and CDR2 ANQGSEA. This CDR3 spans 14 amino acids. V shed 6 bases and J shed 5 bases, with 16 bases lying between them. In DNA form, the CDR3 reads TGCAGCGTAGCCGCCAGGGTAGGGACCGGGGAGCTGTTTTTT. This codes for CSVAARVGTGELFF.

This chain connects TRBV18 to TRBJ2-1, with 8 bases aligning to TRBD1. J gave up 3 bases and V 2 bases, and 3 bases lay outside the gene matches. This CDR3 region has 15 residues. CDR1 and CDR2 from the germline V gene are KGHSH and LQKENI. The CDR3 bases are TGTGCCAGCTCACCAGTCGGACAGGGCTACAATGAGCAGTTCTTC. This encodes CASSPVGQGYNEQFF.

The rearrangement joins TRBV4-2 to TRBJ1-2, with 8 bases fitting TRBD1. The V and J ends lost 1 base and 3 bases, in that order; junction bases with no gene match: 7. Germline CDR1 LGHNA, CDR2 YNFKEQ. There are 16 residues in the CDR3. For the CDR3, the DNA is TGTGCCAGCAGCCAAGGGGTACAGGGGGTTCACTATGGCTACACCTTC. Residues: CASSQGVQGVHYGYTF.

The rearrangement uses TRBV5-6 and TRBJ1-2; perhaps TRBD1 as D (5 bases). Looked up from germline, CDR1 is SGHDT and CDR2 is YYEEEE. CDR3 length equals 15 residues. V dropped 1 base and J dropped 4 bases, with 14 bases sitting between them. In nucleotides, the CDR3 is TGTGCCAGCAGCTTGTTTTCGGGGGACGTCTATGGCTACACCTTC. Translating it yields CASSLFSGDVYGYTF.

Concerning this clone itself: A read error may produce the germline difference seen at one junction end. Other nucleotide sequences in the sample specify the same CDR3. This chain connects TRBV5-1 to TRBJ1-4, with D unresolved. The CDR3 covers 13 residues. Germline V lookup: CDR1 SGHRS, CDR2 YFSETQ. CDR3 sequence (DNA): TGCGCCAGCAGCTTGGACAGTAATGAAAAATTGTTTTTT. Translated, it gives CASSLDSNEKLFF.

This chain connects TRBV27 to TRBJ2-5; possible D gene TRBD2, 5 bases. V shed 3 bases and J shed 5 bases, with 10 bases lying between them. CDR3 size: 13 residues. From germline, CDR1 is MNHEY and CDR2 SMNVEV (reference sequence). The CDR3 region is CASSFARRETQYF. The DNA of the CDR3 is TGTGCCAGCAGTTTCGCTAGGAGGGAGACCCAGTACTTC.

This clone was seen a few times. The chain combines TRBV2 with TRBJ1-2; TRBD1 aligns across 7 bases. Trimming at V came to 2 bases and at J to 4 bases, leaving 4 bases not matched to a gene. This CDR3 has 14 residues. From germline, CDR1 is SNHLY and CDR2 FYNNEI. The CDR3 loop reads CASSESGTAYGYTF. The CDR3 nucleotides read TGTGCCAGCAGTGAATCAGGGACAGCCTATGGCTACACCTTC.

This chain joins TRBV7-9 and TRBJ2-1; D possibly corresponds to TRBD1 (5 bases). V lost 5 bases and J 6 bases, leaving 17 bases between the germline ends. The CDR3 has 15 amino acids. Germline CDR1 and CDR2: SEHNR and FQNEAQ (reference sequence). The DNA of the CDR3 is TGTGCCAGCAGCCGGCGTGCAGGGCTGCCCAATGAGCAGTTCTTC. Translating it yields CASSRRAGLPNEQFF. Filled out from reference TRBV7-9 and TRBJ2-1, the complete variable domain reads DTGVSQNPRHKITKRGQNVTFRCDPISEHNRLYWYRQTLGQGPEFLTYFQNEAQLEKSRLLSDRFSAERPKGSFSTLEIQRTEQGDSAMYLCASSRRAGLPNEQFFGPGTRLTVL.

The chain couples TRBV6-6 to TRBJ2-7, with D possibly being TRBD1 (5 bases). CDR1 and CDR2 from the germline V gene are MNHNY and SVGAGI (reference sequence). The CDR3 is 15 residues long. Deletions cut 0 bases from V and 0 bases from J, with 9 bases between. This CDR3 is CASSYSETDSYEQYF. The CDR3 DNA sequence: TGTGCCAGCAGTTACTCCGAGACAGACTCCTACGAGCAGTACTTC.

The genes are TRBV5-6 and TRBJ1-2, with 7 bases fitting TRBD1. The J segment lost 4 bases and the V segment lost 4 bases, leaving 7 bases of the junction unmatched. Looked up from germline, CDR1 is SGHDT and CDR2 is YYEEEE. There are 14 residues in the CDR3. The CDR3 protein is CASSTTGTGYGYTF. The CDR3 nucleotides read TGTGCCAGCAGCACGACAGGGACGGGCTATGGCTACACCTTC.

The V call is TRBV27, the J call TRBJ1-1, with D possibly TRBD1 on 6 matching bases. Between the trimmed V and J ends, which lost 1 base and 6 bases, there was a span of 24 bases. The CDR3 has 18 amino acids. The germline V gene encodes CDR1 MNHEY and CDR2 SMNVEV (reference sequence). CDR3 sequence reads: CASSLYFLVAGSGAEAFF. For the CDR3, the DNA is TGTGCCAGCAGTTTATATTTTTTGGTAGCAGGGTCAGGGGCTGAAGCTTTCTTT.

V is TRBV11-2 and J is TRBJ1-5; D might be TRBD1 (5 bases). V was pared by 5 bases and J by 7 bases, with 12 bases between. The CDR3 contains 13 residues. The germline V gene encodes CDR1 SGHAT and CDR2 FQNNGV. The CDR3 sequence: CASSPLQGQPQHF. Here the CDR3 DNA reads TGTGCCAGCAGCCCCCTCCAGGGACAGCCCCAGCATTTT.

The chain joins TRBV5-4 to TRBJ1-5; perhaps TRBD1 as D (5 bases). Looked up from germline, CDR1 is SGHNT and CDR2 is YYREEE (reference sequence). The CDR3 runs to 14 residues. The V end lost 0 bases, the J end lost 4 bases, and 8 bases lay between the germline ends. CDR3 sequence: CASSLGAGNQPQHF. The CDR3 DNA sequence: TGTGCCAGCAGCTTGGGGGCAGGGAATCAGCCCCAGCATTTT. Drawing the rest from reference TRBV5-4 and TRBJ1-5, the complete variable domain is ETGVTQSPTHLIKTRGQQVTLRCSSQSGHNTVSWYQQALGQGPQFIFQYYREEENGRGNFPPRFSGLQFPNYSSELNVNALELDDSALYLCASSLGAGNQPQHFGDGTRLSIL.

The chain links TRBV5-1 to TRBJ2-5; D is possibly TRBD2 (5 bases). In germline, CDR1 is SGHRS, CDR2 YFSETQ. Deletions cut 0 bases from V and 5 bases from J, with 20 bases between. The length of the CDR3 is 17 residues. CDR3 residues: CASSLAGGGRGGETQYF. The DNA of the CDR3 is TGCGCCAGCAGCTTGGCCGGTGGAGGAAGAGGCGGGGAGACCCAGTACTTC.

V and J are TRBV7-2 and TRBJ2-7, with 7 bases matching TRBD1. The CDR3 totals 14 residues. Germline CDR1 is SGHTA and CDR2 is FQGNSA. The junction had 9 bases not matched to a gene; V was cut back by 5 bases and J by 5 bases. Here the CDR3 DNA reads TGTGCCAGCAGCCCGACGACAGGGTTTAACGAGCAGTACTTC. Translation: CASSPTTGFNEQYF.

The CDR3 DNA reads as TGTGCCAGCAGCGCGACACGGGAGGGGGGAATCACGCAGTATTTT. Translation gives CASSATREGGITQYF. The rearrangement joins TRBV9 to TRBJ2-3, with 8 bases aligning to TRBD2. The CDR3 covers 15 residues. The germline V gene encodes CDR1 SGDLS and CDR2 YYNGEE. V was clipped by 3 bases and J by 9 bases; unmatched bases: 12. The full variable domain, with the rest looked up from reference TRBV9 and TRBJ2-3, is DSGVTQTPKHLITATGQRVTLRCSPRSGDLSVYWYQQSLDQGLQFLIQYYNGEERAKGNILERFSAQQFPDLHSELNLSSLELGDSALYFCASSATREGGITQYFGPGTRLTVL.

This chain links TRBV30 with TRBJ2-6; possibly TRBD1 for D (6 bases). CDR3 length equals 15 residues. The germline gives CDR1 GTSNPN, CDR2 SVGIG (reference sequence). Trimming took 6 bases from V and 0 from J, leaving 12 bases between them. This CDR3 is CACLTGISGANVLTF. In nucleotides, the CDR3 is TGTGCCTGCCTAACAGGGATCTCTGGGGCCAACGTCCTGACTTTC.

J is TRBJ2-3 and V is TRBV9; the D is unclear. The germline V gene has CDR1 SGDLS and CDR2 YYNGEE. Trimming took 0 bases from V and 0 from J, leaving 8 bases between them. CDR3 length: 15 residues. CDR3 loop: CASSVGRQSTDTQYF. The CDR3 region has the DNA TGTGCCAGCAGCGTAGGCCGTCAGAGCACAGATACGCAGTATTTT.